A selection of T cell receptor beta chains follows, all from one sample in a study of glioma-infiltrating T cells. TCRdb ran MiXCR on the multiplex PCR reads and lists one entry per CDR3 protein. The sample lists under 150,000 distinct CDR3 sequences, around 23% occurring once. Sequenced material: glioma tissue, nonneoplastic brain tissue, or PBMCs (not recorded which). The source of these receptors is a human donor with low-grade glioma or glioblastoma, undergoing nonglioma brain surgery, or in good health (not recorded which). CDR3s include the opening cysteine and the closing phenylalanine or tryptophan. The order of the fields is D gene, J gene, V gene, clone size, CDR3 DNA, CDR3 protein. A D gene is named only where the DNA matches it firmly. Expanded clones get a size class; other rows say once, few or many, or leave the size out.

d_gene: .; j_gene: TRBJ2-5; v_gene: TRBV19; abundance: .; CDR3nt: TGTGCCAGTAGCCCCACCAAACAAGAGACCCAGTACTTC; CDR3aa: CASSPTKQETQYF
d_gene: .; j_gene: TRBJ2-3; v_gene: TRBV18; abundance: few; CDR3nt: TGTGCCAGCTCCCGCCTGGACAGCTCTAGCACAGATACGCAGTATTTT; CDR3aa: CASSRLDSSSTDTQYF
d_gene: TRBD2; j_gene: TRBJ2-3; v_gene: TRBV5-1; abundance: few; CDR3nt: TGCGCCAGCAGCTTGGAACTAGCGGGGGCTAGCACAGATACGCAGTATTTT; CDR3aa: CASSLELAGASTDTQYF
d_gene: .; j_gene: TRBJ2-2; v_gene: TRBV6-2/TRBV6-3; abundance: many; CDR3nt: TGTGCCAGCAGTTACTCCTGGACCGGGGAGCTGTTTTTT; CDR3aa: CASSYSWTGELFF
d_gene: .; j_gene: TRBJ2-1; v_gene: TRBV29-1; abundance: many; CDR3nt: TGCAGCGTTGGGTACAATGAGCAGTTCTTC; CDR3aa: CSVGYNEQFF
d_gene: .; j_gene: TRBJ1-2; v_gene: TRBV7-2; abundance: .; CDR3nt: TGTGCCAGCAGCTTAGTCCTGACGGGGAACTATGGCTACACCTTC; CDR3aa: CASSLVLTGNYGYTF
d_gene: .; j_gene: TRBJ2-5; v_gene: TRBV19; abundance: .; CDR3nt: TGTGCCAGTAGTATTGGATGGAGAGGGACTCGGCCTGCGGAGACCCAGTACTTC; CDR3aa: CASSIGWRGTRPAETQYF
d_gene: .; j_gene: TRBJ1-2; v_gene: TRBV14; abundance: few; CDR3nt: TGTGCCAGCAGCCAAGGAGTTTCTGGCTACACCTTC; CDR3aa: CASSQGVSGYTF
d_gene: .; j_gene: TRBJ2-2; v_gene: TRBV5-1; abundance: once; CDR3nt: TGCGCCAGCAGCTTGGGAGGGGACACCGGGGAGCTGTTTTTT; CDR3aa: CASSLGGDTGELFF
d_gene: .; j_gene: TRBJ2-3; v_gene: TRBV2; abundance: few; CDR3nt: TGTGCCAGCAGATACAGAACTAGCACAGATACGCAGTATTTT; CDR3aa: CASRYRTSTDTQYF
d_gene: TRBD2; j_gene: TRBJ2-3; v_gene: TRBV7-2; abundance: .; CDR3nt: TGTGCCAGCAGCTTCTTCGGGAACTCGGGACTAGTTAGCACAGATACGCAGTATTTT; CDR3aa: CASSFFGNSGLVSTDTQYF
d_gene: .; j_gene: TRBJ2-1; v_gene: TRBV20-1; abundance: many; CDR3nt: TGCAGTGCTAGAGTGGGGGTTCCCTACAATGAGCAGTTCTTC; CDR3aa: CSARVGVPYNEQFF
d_gene: .; j_gene: TRBJ1-2; v_gene: TRBV6-1; abundance: .; CDR3nt: TGTGCCAGCAGCCAAGGGAGACTTGGCTACACCTTC; CDR3aa: CASSQGRLGYTF
d_gene: .; j_gene: TRBJ1-5; v_gene: TRBV7-2; abundance: few; CDR3nt: TGTGCCAGCAGTGCAGCAGGGCAAAGGGGCAATCAGCCCCAGCATTTT; CDR3aa: CASSAAGQRGNQPQHF
d_gene: .; j_gene: TRBJ1-1; v_gene: TRBV29-1; abundance: few; CDR3nt: TGCAGCGTTGACGAGGGTTTCACTGAAGCTTTCTTT; CDR3aa: CSVDEGFTEAFF
d_gene: .; j_gene: TRBJ2-3; v_gene: TRBV24-1; abundance: few; CDR3nt: TGTGCCACCAGTGATCCGATGGGGACGCAGTATTTT; CDR3aa: CATSDPMGTQYF
d_gene: .; j_gene: TRBJ2-5; v_gene: TRBV6-1; abundance: many; CDR3nt: TGTGCCAGCAGTTCCCGGGGGCCCCAAGAGACCCAGTACTTC; CDR3aa: CASSSRGPQETQYF
d_gene: .; j_gene: TRBJ1-5; v_gene: TRBV24-1; abundance: many; CDR3nt: TGTGCCACCAGTGTAGGGCTGAGCAATCAGCCCCAGCATTTT; CDR3aa: CATSVGLSNQPQHF
d_gene: .; j_gene: TRBJ2-3; v_gene: TRBV24-1; abundance: few; CDR3nt: TGTGCCACCAGGGGGGTACAAGGCACAGATACGCAGTATTTT; CDR3aa: CATRGVQGTDTQYF
d_gene: .; j_gene: TRBJ1-3; v_gene: TRBV7-2; abundance: few; CDR3nt: TGTGCCAGCAGCCCCGACGGACGGCCACGAAACACCATATATTTT; CDR3aa: CASSPDGRPRNTIYF
d_gene: .; j_gene: TRBJ2-3; v_gene: TRBV24-1; abundance: .; CDR3nt: TGTGCCACCAGTGATATATCCCTCGGCCCAGATACGCAGTATTTT; CDR3aa: CATSDISLGPDTQYF
d_gene: .; j_gene: TRBJ1-6; v_gene: TRBV2; abundance: many; CDR3nt: TGTGCCAGCAGTGAAGCCCTCCTCGGCACCCTCCACTTT; CDR3aa: CASSEALLGTLHF
d_gene: .; j_gene: TRBJ1-3; v_gene: TRBV14; abundance: .; CDR3nt: TGTGCCAGCAGCCCCGGACAGCTTGTGGGGGGAAACACCATATATTTT; CDR3aa: CASSPGQLVGGNTIYF
d_gene: .; j_gene: TRBJ2-1; v_gene: TRBV11-1; abundance: once; CDR3nt: TGCGCCAGCAGCCCGGCGGAGGGTAAGCAGTTCTTC; CDR3aa: CASSPAEGKQFF
d_gene: TRBD2; j_gene: TRBJ2-3; v_gene: TRBV6-1; abundance: .; CDR3nt: TGTGCCAGCAGTTTTCCGGGACTAGCGGGGACAGATACGCAGTATTTT; CDR3aa: CASSFPGLAGTDTQYF
d_gene: TRBD1; j_gene: TRBJ1-1; v_gene: TRBV6-1; abundance: few; CDR3nt: TGTGCCAGCAGGAGGGACAGGGCACCGAACACTGAAGCTTTCTTT; CDR3aa: CASRRDRAPNTEAFF
d_gene: TRBD2; j_gene: TRBJ2-3; v_gene: TRBV20-1; abundance: many; CDR3nt: TGCAGTGCTAGCCTAGCGGGGGGGCTCAGGCAGTATTTT; CDR3aa: CSASLAGGLRQYF
d_gene: .; j_gene: TRBJ2-3; v_gene: TRBV5-5; abundance: .; CDR3nt: TGTGCCAGCAGCTTAGGGAGGTTGGTAGATACGCAGTATTTT; CDR3aa: CASSLGRLVDTQYF
d_gene: .; j_gene: TRBJ2-5; v_gene: TRBV6-6; abundance: many; CDR3nt: TGTGCCAGCAGTTACGTCGCAGCGAGAGAGACCCAGTACTTC; CDR3aa: CASSYVAARETQYF
d_gene: TRBD2; j_gene: TRBJ2-5; v_gene: TRBV6-2/TRBV6-3; abundance: few; CDR3nt: TGTGCCAGCGGCAACCGTCCCCGACTAGCGGGGGGCGAGACCCAGTACTTC; CDR3aa: CASGNRPRLAGGETQYF
d_gene: .; j_gene: TRBJ1-4; v_gene: TRBV3-1; abundance: few; CDR3nt: TGTGCCAGCGAGGACCGTGGGACGACAAATGAAAAACTGTTTTTT; CDR3aa: CASEDRGTTNEKLFF
d_gene: .; j_gene: TRBJ1-5; v_gene: TRBV28; abundance: many; CDR3nt: TGTGCCAGCACCATGGGGTGGGGCAATCAGCCCCAGCATTTT; CDR3aa: CASTMGWGNQPQHF
d_gene: .; j_gene: TRBJ1-6; v_gene: TRBV30; abundance: .; CDR3nt: TGTGCCGGACGTATCTCCTATAATTCACCCCTCCACTTT; CDR3aa: CAGRISYNSPLHF
d_gene: TRBD1; j_gene: TRBJ1-5; v_gene: TRBV19; abundance: .; CDR3nt: TGTGCCAGTAGTGACAGGGCTTATAGCAATCAGCCCCAGCATTTT; CDR3aa: CASSDRAYSNQPQHF
d_gene: .; j_gene: TRBJ1-4; v_gene: TRBV7-9; abundance: few; CDR3nt: TGTGCCAGCAGCGATGACGTGGGGGGACCAACAACTAATGAAAAACTGTTTTTT; CDR3aa: CASSDDVGGPTTNEKLFF
d_gene: TRBD1; j_gene: TRBJ1-3; v_gene: TRBV5-1; abundance: few; CDR3nt: TGCGCCAGCAGCCGACAGGGAGCGAATGGAAACACCATATATTTT; CDR3aa: CASSRQGANGNTIYF
d_gene: TRBD1; j_gene: TRBJ1-1; v_gene: TRBV14; abundance: .; CDR3nt: TGTGCCAGCAGTTATACAGGGGGAGGAATGAACACTGAAGCTTTCTTT; CDR3aa: CASSYTGGGMNTEAFF
d_gene: TRBD1; j_gene: TRBJ1-6; v_gene: TRBV20-1; abundance: .; CDR3nt: TGCAGTGCTGTCGACAGGGGTAATTCACCCCTCCACTTT; CDR3aa: CSAVDRGNSPLHF
d_gene: .; j_gene: TRBJ1-1; v_gene: TRBV7-9; abundance: .; CDR3nt: TGTGCCAGCAGCTTAGGGACGCTCATGAACACTGAAGCTTTCTTT; CDR3aa: CASSLGTLMNTEAFF
d_gene: .; j_gene: TRBJ1-2; v_gene: TRBV7-2; abundance: few; CDR3nt: TGTGCCAGCAGCGTACCTCAGGGGAAAGCTAACTATGGCTACACCTTC; CDR3aa: CASSVPQGKANYGYTF
d_gene: .; j_gene: TRBJ1-2; v_gene: TRBV15; abundance: many; CDR3nt: TGTGCCACCAGCCTCCCGACCAGGGCCCGCTATGGCTACACCTTC; CDR3aa: CATSLPTRARYGYTF
d_gene: .; j_gene: TRBJ2-3; v_gene: TRBV4-1; abundance: few; CDR3nt: TGCGCCAGCAGCCAAGTTCGGGCTTCCCCAGATACGCAGTATTTT; CDR3aa: CASSQVRASPDTQYF
d_gene: TRBD2; j_gene: TRBJ2-5; v_gene: TRBV18; abundance: .; CDR3nt: TGTGCCAGCTCACCAAGACTAGCAGCGGCAGAGACCCAGTACTTC; CDR3aa: CASSPRLAAAETQYF
d_gene: TRBD1; j_gene: TRBJ1-3; v_gene: TRBV15; abundance: .; CDR3nt: TGTGCCACCAGCGGCCGACAGGGTTCTGGAGACACCATATATTTT; CDR3aa: CATSGRQGSGDTIYF
d_gene: .; j_gene: TRBJ2-1; v_gene: TRBV6-1; abundance: few; CDR3nt: TGTGCCAGCAGTAGAAATCCGGACAATGAGCAGTTCTTC; CDR3aa: CASSRNPDNEQFF
d_gene: TRBD1; j_gene: TRBJ2-1; v_gene: TRBV28; abundance: few; CDR3nt: TGTGCCAGCAGTTTCCGGGACAGGGGGCGAATGAGCTCCTTC; CDR3aa: CASSFRDRGRMSSF
d_gene: .; j_gene: TRBJ2-1; v_gene: TRBV5-1; abundance: few; CDR3nt: TGCGCCAGCAGCCCCGTGGGGAGAAATGAGCAGTTCTTC; CDR3aa: CASSPVGRNEQFF
d_gene: .; j_gene: TRBJ1-1; v_gene: TRBV7-9; abundance: .; CDR3nt: TGTGCCAGCAGCCTAGGGGACCGAGGGGAAGCTTTCTTT; CDR3aa: CASSLGDRGEAFF
d_gene: .; j_gene: TRBJ2-1; v_gene: TRBV7-3; abundance: .; CDR3nt: TGTGCCAGCAGCTTAATGACCGGGGAGGAGCAGTTCTTC; CDR3aa: CASSLMTGEEQFF
d_gene: .; j_gene: TRBJ1-1; v_gene: TRBV18; abundance: .; CDR3nt: TGTGCCGGCTCCTCAATAGCGCGGACCCTCAGCCGGAACACTGAAGCTTTCTTT; CDR3aa: CAGSSIARTLSRNTEAFF
d_gene: .; j_gene: TRBJ1-5; v_gene: TRBV10-3; abundance: few; CDR3nt: TGTGCCATCAGCTCGGGCGATAGCAATCAGCCCCAGCATTTT; CDR3aa: CAISSGDSNQPQHF
d_gene: .; j_gene: TRBJ1-2; v_gene: TRBV28; abundance: .; CDR3nt: TGTGCCAGCAGTTTCCCTGCAGGCGGCTACACCTTC; CDR3aa: CASSFPAGGYTF